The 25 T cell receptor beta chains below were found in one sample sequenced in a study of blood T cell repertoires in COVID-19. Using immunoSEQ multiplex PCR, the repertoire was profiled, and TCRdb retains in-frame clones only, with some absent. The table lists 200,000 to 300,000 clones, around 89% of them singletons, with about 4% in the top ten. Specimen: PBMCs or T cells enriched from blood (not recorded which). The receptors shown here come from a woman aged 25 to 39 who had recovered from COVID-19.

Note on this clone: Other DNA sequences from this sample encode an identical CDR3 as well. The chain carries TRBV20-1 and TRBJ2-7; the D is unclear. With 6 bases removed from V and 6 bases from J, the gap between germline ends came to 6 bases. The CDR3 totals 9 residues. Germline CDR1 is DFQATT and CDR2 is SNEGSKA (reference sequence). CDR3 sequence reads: CSAPGEQYF. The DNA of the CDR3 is TGCAGTGCCCCAGGCGAGCAGTACTTC.

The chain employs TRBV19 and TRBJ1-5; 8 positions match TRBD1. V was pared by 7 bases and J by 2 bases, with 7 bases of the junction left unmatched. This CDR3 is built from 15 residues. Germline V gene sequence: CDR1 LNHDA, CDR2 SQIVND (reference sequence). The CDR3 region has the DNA TGTGCCAGTATAGGAGGACAGGGTGGCAATCAGCCCCAGCATTTT. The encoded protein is CASIGGQGGNQPQHF.

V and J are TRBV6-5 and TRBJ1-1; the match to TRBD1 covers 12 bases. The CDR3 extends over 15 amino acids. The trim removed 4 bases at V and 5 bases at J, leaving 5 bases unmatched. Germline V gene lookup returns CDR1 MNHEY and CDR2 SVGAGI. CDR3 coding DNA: TGTGCCAGCAGTTCCGGGACAGGGGGCAGGACTGAAGCTTTCTTT. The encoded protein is CASSSGTGGRTEAFF.

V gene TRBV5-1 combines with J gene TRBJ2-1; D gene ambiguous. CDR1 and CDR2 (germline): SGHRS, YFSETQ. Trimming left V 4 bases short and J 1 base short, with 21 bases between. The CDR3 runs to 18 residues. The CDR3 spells CASSTSYYPLPSYNEQFF. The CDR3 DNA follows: TGCGCCAGCAGCACATCCTACTATCCCCTCCCTTCCTACAATGAGCAGTTCTTC.

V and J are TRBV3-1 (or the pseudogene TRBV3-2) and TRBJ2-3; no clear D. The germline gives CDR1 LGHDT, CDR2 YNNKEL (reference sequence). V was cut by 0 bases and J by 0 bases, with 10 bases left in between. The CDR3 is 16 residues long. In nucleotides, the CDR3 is TGTGCCAGCAGCCAAGATGTAGCAACCAGCACAGATACGCAGTATTTT. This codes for CASSQDVATSTDTQYF.

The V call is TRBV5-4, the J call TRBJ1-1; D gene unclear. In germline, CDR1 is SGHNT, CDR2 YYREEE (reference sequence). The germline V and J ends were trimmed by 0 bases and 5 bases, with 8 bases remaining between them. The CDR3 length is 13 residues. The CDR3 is CASSLEEGTEAFF. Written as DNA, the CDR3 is TGTGCCAGCAGCTTGGAGGAGGGTACTGAAGCTTTCTTT.

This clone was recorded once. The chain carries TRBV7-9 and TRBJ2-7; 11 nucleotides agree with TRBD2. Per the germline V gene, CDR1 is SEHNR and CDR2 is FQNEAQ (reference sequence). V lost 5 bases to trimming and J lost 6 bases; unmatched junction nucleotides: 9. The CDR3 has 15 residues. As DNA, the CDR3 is TGTGCCAGCAGCGCGGGACTAGCGGAGAGGGTCGAGCAGTACTTC. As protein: CASSAGLAERVEQYF.

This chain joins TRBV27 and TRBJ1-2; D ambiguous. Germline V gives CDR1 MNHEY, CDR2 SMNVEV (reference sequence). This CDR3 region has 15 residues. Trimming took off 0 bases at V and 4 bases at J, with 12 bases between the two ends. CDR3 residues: CASSLSRSVVYGYTF. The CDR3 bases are TGTGCCAGCAGTTTATCGAGAAGCGTAGTCTATGGCTACACCTTC.

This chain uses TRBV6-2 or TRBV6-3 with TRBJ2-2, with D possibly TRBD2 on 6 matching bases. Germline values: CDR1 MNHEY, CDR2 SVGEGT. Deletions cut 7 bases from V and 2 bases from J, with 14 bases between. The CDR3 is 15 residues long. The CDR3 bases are TGTGCCAGCACCCCTCCGGGAGCTAACACCGGGGAGCTGTTTTTT. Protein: CASTPPGANTGELFF.

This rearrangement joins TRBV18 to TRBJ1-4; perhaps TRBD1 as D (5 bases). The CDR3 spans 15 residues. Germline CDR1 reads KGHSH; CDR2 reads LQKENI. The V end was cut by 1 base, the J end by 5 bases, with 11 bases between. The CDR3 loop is CASSPQGPSNEKLFF. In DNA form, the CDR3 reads TGTGCCAGCTCACCACAGGGGCCTTCCAATGAAAAACTGTTTTTT.

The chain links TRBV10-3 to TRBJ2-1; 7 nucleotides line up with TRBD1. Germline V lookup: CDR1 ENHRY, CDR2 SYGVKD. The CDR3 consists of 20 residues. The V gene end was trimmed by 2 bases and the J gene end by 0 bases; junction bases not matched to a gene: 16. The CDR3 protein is CAISEPRPQRGQGSYNEQFF. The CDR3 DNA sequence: TGTGCCATCAGTGAGCCGCGGCCGCAAAGGGGGCAGGGCTCCTACAATGAGCAGTTCTTC.

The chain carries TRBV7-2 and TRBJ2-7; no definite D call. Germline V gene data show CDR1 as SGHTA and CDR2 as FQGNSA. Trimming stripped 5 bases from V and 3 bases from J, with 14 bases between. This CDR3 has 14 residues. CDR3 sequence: CASSRSSPHYEQYF. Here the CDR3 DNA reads TGTGCCAGCAGCCGCTCTAGTCCCCACTACGAGCAGTACTTC. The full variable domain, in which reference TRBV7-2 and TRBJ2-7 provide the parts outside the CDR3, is GAGVSQSPSNKVTEKGKDVELRCDPISGHTALYWYRQSLGQGLEFLIYFQGNSAPDKSGLPSDRFSAERTGGSVSTLTIQRTQQEDSAVYLCASSRSSPHYEQYFGPGTRLTVT.

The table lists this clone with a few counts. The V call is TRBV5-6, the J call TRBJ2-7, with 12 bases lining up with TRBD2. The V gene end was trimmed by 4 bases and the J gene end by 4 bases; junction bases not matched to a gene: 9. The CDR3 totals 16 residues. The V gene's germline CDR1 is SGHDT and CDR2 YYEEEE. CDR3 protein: CASSAASGRARYEQYF. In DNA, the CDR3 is TGTGCCAGCAGCGCCGCTAGCGGGAGGGCCCGATACGAGCAGTACTTC.

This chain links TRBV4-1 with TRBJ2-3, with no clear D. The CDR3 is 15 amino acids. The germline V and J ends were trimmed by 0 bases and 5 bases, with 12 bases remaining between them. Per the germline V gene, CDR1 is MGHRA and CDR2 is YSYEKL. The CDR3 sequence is CASSQDQANQDTQYF. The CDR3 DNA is TGCGCCAGCAGCCAAGATCAGGCTAACCAAGATACGCAGTATTTT.

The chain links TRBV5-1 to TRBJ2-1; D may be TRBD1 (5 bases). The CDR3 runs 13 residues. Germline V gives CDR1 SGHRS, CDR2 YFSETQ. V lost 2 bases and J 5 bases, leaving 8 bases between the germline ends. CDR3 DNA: TGCGCCAGCAGCTTCGACAGCAACAATGAGCAGTTCTTC. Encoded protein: CASSFDSNNEQFF.

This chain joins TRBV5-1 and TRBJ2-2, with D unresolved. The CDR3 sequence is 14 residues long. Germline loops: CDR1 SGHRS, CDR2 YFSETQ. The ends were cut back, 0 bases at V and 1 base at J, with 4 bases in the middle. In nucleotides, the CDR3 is TGCGCCAGCAGCTTGGTAATGAACACCGGGGAGCTGTTTTTT. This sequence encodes CASSLVMNTGELFF. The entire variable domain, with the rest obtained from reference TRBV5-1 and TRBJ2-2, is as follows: KAGVTQTPRYLIKTRGQQVTLSCSPISGHRSVSWYQQTPGQGLQFLFEYFSETQRNKGNFPGRFSGRQFSNSRSEMNVSTLELGDSALYLCASSLVMNTGELFFGEGSRLTVL.

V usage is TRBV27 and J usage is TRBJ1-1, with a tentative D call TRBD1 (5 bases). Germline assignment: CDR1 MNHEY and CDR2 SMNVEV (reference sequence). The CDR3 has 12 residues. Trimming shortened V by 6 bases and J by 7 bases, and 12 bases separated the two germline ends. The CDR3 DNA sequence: TGTGCCAGCAGCACGACCGGGGGTGAAGCTTTCTTT. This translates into CASSTTGGEAFF.

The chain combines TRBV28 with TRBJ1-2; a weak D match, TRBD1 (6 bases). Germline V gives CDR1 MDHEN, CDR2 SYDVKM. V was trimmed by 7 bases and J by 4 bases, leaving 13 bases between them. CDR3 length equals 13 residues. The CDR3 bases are TGTGCCAGCACCAATAACAGGGCCTATGGCTACACCTTC. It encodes CASTNNRAYGYTF.

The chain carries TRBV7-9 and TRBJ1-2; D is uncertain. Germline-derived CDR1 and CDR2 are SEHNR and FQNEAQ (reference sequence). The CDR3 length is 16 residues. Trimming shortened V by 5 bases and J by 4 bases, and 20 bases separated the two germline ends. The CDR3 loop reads CASSPLAGAIPYGYTF. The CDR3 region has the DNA TGTGCCAGCAGCCCTTTAGCGGGCGCTATACCCTATGGCTACACCTTC.

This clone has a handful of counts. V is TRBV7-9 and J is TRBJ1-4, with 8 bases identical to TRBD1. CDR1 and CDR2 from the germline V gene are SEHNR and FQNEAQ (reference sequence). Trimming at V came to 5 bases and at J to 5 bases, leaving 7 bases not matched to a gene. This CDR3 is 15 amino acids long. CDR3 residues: CASSAPRTGNEKLFF. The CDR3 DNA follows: TGTGCCAGCAGCGCCCCCCGGACAGGGAATGAAAAACTGTTTTTT.

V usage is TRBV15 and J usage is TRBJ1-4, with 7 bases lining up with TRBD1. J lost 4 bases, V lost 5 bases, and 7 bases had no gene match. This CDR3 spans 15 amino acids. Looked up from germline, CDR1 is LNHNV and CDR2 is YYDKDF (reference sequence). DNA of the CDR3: TGTGCCACCAGCGCACCGGGACAGCGTAATGAAAAACTGTTTTTT. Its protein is CATSAPGQRNEKLFF.

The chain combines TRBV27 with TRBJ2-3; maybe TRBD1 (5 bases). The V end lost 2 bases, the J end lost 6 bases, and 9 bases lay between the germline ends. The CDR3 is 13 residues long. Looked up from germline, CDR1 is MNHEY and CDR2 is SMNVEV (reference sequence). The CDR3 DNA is TGTGCCAGCAGTTTAAGCAGGGCGGATACGCAGTATTTT. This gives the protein CASSLSRADTQYF.

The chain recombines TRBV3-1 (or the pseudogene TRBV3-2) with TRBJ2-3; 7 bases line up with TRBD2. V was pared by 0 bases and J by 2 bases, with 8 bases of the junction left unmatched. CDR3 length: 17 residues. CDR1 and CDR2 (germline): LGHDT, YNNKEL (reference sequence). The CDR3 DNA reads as TGTGCCAGCAGCCAAGAAGGGCTAGCGGTAAACACAGATACGCAGTATTTT. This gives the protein CASSQEGLAVNTDTQYF.

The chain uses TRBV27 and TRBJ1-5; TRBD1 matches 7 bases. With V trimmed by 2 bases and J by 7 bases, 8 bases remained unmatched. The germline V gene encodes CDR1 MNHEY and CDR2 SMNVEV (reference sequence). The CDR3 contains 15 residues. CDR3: CASSLGSGQAQPQHF. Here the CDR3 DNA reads TGTGCCAGCAGTTTAGGTTCCGGACAGGCGCAGCCCCAGCATTTT.

The CDR3 DNA reads TGTGCCAGCAGTGGGAGTGGAAACACCATATATTTT. Encoded protein: CASSGSGNTIYF. The V and J genes are TRBV28 and TRBJ1-3, with unresolved D. Per the germline V gene, CDR1 is MDHEN and CDR2 is SYDVKM. V was trimmed by 5 bases and J by 3 bases, leaving 5 bases between them. This CDR3 is 12 amino acids long.